The 15 T cell receptor beta chains given below trace back to one sample, sequenced in a study of cytomegalovirus exposure and HLA in healthy donors. Amplification used 60 Vbeta primers and 13 Jbeta primers. TCRdb keeps only in-frame clones here, not all; method: immunoSEQ multiplex PCR. The table records 150,000 or so clones, over 75% of them present only once. Input material: PBMCs. The receptors stem from a woman aged 45-65 years in good health and CMV-seropositive.

The rearrangement uses TRBV7-3 and TRBJ1-1; D is unclear. From germline, CDR1 is SGHTA and CDR2 FQGTGA. V gave up 1 base and J gave up 6 bases, with 18 bases separating them. The CDR3 contains 16 residues. In DNA, the CDR3 is TGTGCCAGCAGCTTAAATCCTACATGGGCCCCTTCTGAAGCTTTCTTT. The encoded protein is CASSLNPTWAPSEAFF.

In its sample, this clone was seen a few times. The chain combines TRBV7-6 with TRBJ1-5; D is uncertain. This CDR3 is built from 13 residues. Germline loops: CDR1 SGHVS, CDR2 FNYEAQ. Trimming left V 1 base short and J 2 bases short, with 3 bases between. CDR3 sequence (DNA): TGTGCCAGCAGCTTAGTAGGCAATCAGCCCCAGCATTTT. The encoded protein is CASSLVGNQPQHF.

The V gene is TRBV11-2, the J gene TRBJ1-2; maybe TRBD1 (6 bases). Trimming took off 3 bases at V and 6 bases at J, with 11 bases between the two ends. This CDR3 is built from 13 residues. CDR1 SGHAT and CDR2 FQNNGV come from the germline V gene. CDR3 nucleotides: TGTGCCAGCAGCTTCCGAGGGGACAATGGCTACACCTTC. It is translated as CASSFRGDNGYTF.

The J gene is TRBJ2-1, the V gene TRBV7-2; 8 nucleotides match TRBD1. CDR1 and CDR2 (germline): SGHTA, FQGNSA. Unmatched junction bases numbered 8, after V lost 4 bases and J lost 15 bases. The length of the CDR3 is 12 residues. The CDR3 DNA is TGTGCCAGCAGCTCCCTGGACAGGGTCGGGTTCTTC. This translates into CASSSLDRVGFF.

With respect to this clone: Other DNA sequences from this sample encode an identical CDR3 as well. This chain uses TRBV9 with TRBJ2-3, with D tentatively TRBD1 (5 bases). V dropped 2 bases and J dropped 6 bases, with 7 bases sitting between them. Germline assignment: CDR1 SGDLS and CDR2 YYNGEE. This CDR3 spans 12 amino acids. The CDR3 region is CASSVGLDTQYF. The CDR3 DNA reads as TGTGCCAGCAGCGTGGGGCTTGATACGCAGTATTTT.

V gene TRBV7-8 combines with J gene TRBJ2-7; 7 nucleotides align to TRBD2. This CDR3 comprises 13 residues. With 1 base clipped from V and 4 bases from J, the junction kept 1 base outside the gene matches. Germline V gene data show CDR1 as SGHVS and CDR2 as FQNEAQ. CDR3 in amino acids: CASSLGSGYEQYF. Here the CDR3 DNA reads TGTGCCAGCAGCTTAGGTAGCGGGTACGAGCAGTACTTC.

The chain recombines TRBV7-2 with TRBJ1-4; D unresolved. The V end lost 1 base, the J end lost 5 bases, and 11 bases lay between the germline ends. CDR1 and CDR2 (germline): SGHTA, FQGNSA. This CDR3 spans 15 amino acids. The CDR3, as DNA: TGTGCCAGCAGCTTAGGATACGGAGTCAATGAAAAACTGTTTTTT. This gives the protein CASSLGYGVNEKLFF.

The CDR3 DNA reads TGCGCCAGCAGCCAAGATCCAGCGGTGGGCACAGATACGCAGTATTTT. As protein: CASSQDPAVGTDTQYF. The chain links TRBV4-3 to TRBJ2-3; weak D call: TRBD2 (5 bases). Trimming pared 0 bases from V and 1 base from J, leaving 11 bases between. Germline CDR1 LGHNA, CDR2 YSLEER. CDR3 length equals 16 residues.

The rearrangement joins TRBV5-4 to TRBJ2-5; TRBD1 matches 9 bases. The J call is uncertain, as TRBJ2-7 better fits the DNA end. The CDR3 has 16 residues. Germline CDR1 and CDR2: SGHNT and YYREEE (reference sequence). The CDR3 is CASSLGGGQGVYEQYF. The DNA of the CDR3 is TGTGCCAGTTCACTGGGGGGGGGACAGGGTGTATACGAGCAGTACTTC.

The chain recombines TRBV27 with TRBJ2-7; TRBD1 agrees at 7 bases. V shed 10 bases, J shed 2 bases, and the junction held 11 bases outside the gene matches. Looked up from germline, CDR1 is MNHEY and CDR2 is SMNVEV (reference sequence). The CDR3 has 14 amino acids. CDR3 amino acids: CATGAGDRAYEQYF. CDR3 DNA sequence: TGTGCCACCGGGGCCGGAGACAGGGCCTACGAGCAGTACTTC.

This clone was recorded only once. The chain joins TRBV15 to TRBJ2-7, with TRBD2 as a possible D gene (6 bases). Trimming shortened V by 0 bases and J by 3 bases, and 15 bases separated the two germline ends. In germline, CDR1 is LNHNV, CDR2 YYDKDF (reference sequence). This CDR3 comprises 16 residues. The CDR3 nucleotides read TGTGCCACCAGCAGAGATCTTGGGGGGACTTACTACGAGCAGTACTTC. This sequence encodes CATSRDLGGTYYEQYF.

This clone was observed a few times. The gene calls are TRBV28 and TRBJ2-1; 7 bases fit TRBD2. With 1 base clipped from V and 4 bases from J, the junction kept 16 bases outside the gene matches. CDR1 and CDR2 from the germline V gene are MDHEN and SYDVKM. The CDR3 contains 19 residues. CDR3 amino acids: CASSLFRYRGSSGYNEQFF. The CDR3 DNA is TGTGCCAGCAGTTTATTCCGCTATCGGGGTAGTAGCGGGTACAATGAGCAGTTCTTC.

The CDR3 nucleotides are TGTGCCAGCAGTTTACCCCGACAGGGTGGCTATGGCTACACCTTC. Residues: CASSLPRQGGYGYTF. The V call is TRBV28, the J call TRBJ1-2, with 7 bases fitting TRBD1. J gave up 4 bases and V 2 bases, and 7 bases lay outside the gene matches. CDR1 and CDR2 (germline): MDHEN, SYDVKM. The CDR3 runs to 15 residues.

V usage is TRBV18 and J usage is TRBJ1-6; possibly TRBD1 for D (5 bases). CDR1 is KGHSH, CDR2 LQKENI, per germline. Trimming removed 2 bases at V and 13 bases at J, with 24 bases between. The CDR3 consists of 17 residues. The CDR3, as DNA: TGTGCCAGCTCACCAAGTACTTCTGGGGGAGGTCCGTCGCCCCTCCACTTT. Protein: CASSPSTSGGGPSPLHF.

The chain employs TRBV7-9 and TRBJ1-2; 9 positions agree with TRBD1. CDR1 SEHNR and CDR2 FQNEAQ come from the germline V gene (reference sequence). The V and J ends lost 4 bases and 7 bases, in that order; junction bases with no gene match: 7. The CDR3 totals 14 residues. The CDR3 sequence: CASSYGQGNGGYTF. The CDR3 nucleotides are TGTGCCAGCAGCTATGGACAGGGGAATGGTGGCTACACCTTC.